This passage covers 15 T cell receptor beta chains from one sample sequenced in a study of spatial heterogeneity in lung cancer. The antigens of these receptors remain unknown. Time point: sample taken at primary tumor resection. Study results and caveats: It was found that expanded intratumoral alpha and beta TCR counts tracked tumor mutation counts.

One entry per CDR3 protein, called by TCRdb with MiXCR from the 5' RACE reads. The data hold around 100,000 distinct CDR3 sequences, with approximately 4% observed a single time. The source material was lung tumor tissue, sampled at surgery. The source is a male donor with early-stage non-small cell lung cancer.

This clonotype was observed many times. The chain carries TRBV30 and TRBJ2-1, with TRBD1 identical over 7 bases. V lost 5 bases, J lost 5 bases, and 3 bases stayed unmatched. This CDR3 contains 12 residues. Germline-derived CDR1 and CDR2 are GTSNPN and SVGIG (reference sequence). CDR3 bases: TGTGCCTGGGAGAGGGGGCACAATGAGCAGTTCTTC. This gives the protein CAWERGHNEQFF.

The table lists this clonotype with many counts. The rearrangement links TRBV19 to TRBJ2-7; possible D gene TRBD1, 5 bases. Germline V CDR1 and CDR2: LNHDA, SQIVND (reference sequence). Trimming left V 6 bases short and J 2 bases short, with 17 bases between. The CDR3 is made up of 15 amino acids. The CDR3 here is CASRQQGGRPYEQYF. As DNA, the CDR3 is TGTGCCAGTAGACAGCAGGGTGGCAGGCCCTACGAGCAGTACTTC.

This clonotype was observed many times. The rearrangement joins TRBV27 to TRBJ2-7; D remains ambiguous. V was cut by 0 bases and J by 3 bases, with 9 bases left in between. The CDR3 runs 14 residues. Germline CDR1 reads MNHEY; CDR2 reads SMNVEV (reference sequence). CDR3 bases: TGTGCCAGCAGTTTATCGTTAGGGAACTACGAGCAGTACTTC. It yields the protein CASSLSLGNYEQYF.

The sample holds many counts of this clonotype. The J gene is TRBJ1-1, the V gene TRBV20-1, with D tentatively TRBD1 (6 bases). CDR1 is DFQATT, CDR2 SNEGSKA, per germline (reference sequence). The CDR3 consists of 18 residues. Deletions cut 3 bases from V and 3 bases from J, with 26 bases between. CDR3: CSASDQLAGALSHTEAFF. CDR3 sequence (DNA): TGCAGTGCTAGTGACCAGTTGGCAGGGGCCCTCTCGCACACTGAAGCTTTCTTT.

This clonotype was found many times. This chain uses TRBV20-1 with TRBJ2-1, with 7 positions matching TRBD2. From germline, CDR1 is DFQATT and CDR2 SNEGSKA (reference sequence). With 0 bases clipped from V and 9 bases from J, the junction kept 14 bases outside the gene matches. This CDR3 region has 16 residues. The CDR3 protein is CSARDLGSGIDGEQFF. As DNA, the CDR3 is TGCAGTGCTAGAGATCTCGGGAGCGGGATAGATGGTGAGCAGTTCTTC.

To note about this clonotype: A much larger clone differs by one base, so this may be a read error. The rearrangement joins TRBV3-1 to TRBJ2-5, with D perhaps matching TRBD1 (6 bases). The V gene's germline CDR1 is LGHDT and CDR2 YNNKEL (reference sequence). CDR3 length: 16 residues. The CDR3 DNA reads as TGTGCCAGCAGCCAAGTAAGAGGGACAAGTCAAGAGACCAAGTACTTC. Protein product: CASSQVRGTSQETKYF.

In this sample, this clonotype turned up many times. This chain uses TRBV6-5 with TRBJ1-6; D remains unclear. CDR1 MNHEY and CDR2 SVGAGI come from the germline V gene. V was pared by 8 bases and J by 3 bases, with 14 bases between. This CDR3 contains 15 residues. The CDR3 region has the DNA TGTGCCAGCGGAATCGACCGACTCTATAATTCACCCCTCCACTTT. It specifies CASGIDRLYNSPLHF.

V and J are TRBV12-3 or TRBV12-4 and TRBJ2-5, with D perhaps matching TRBD1 (5 bases). Trimming cost V 1 base and J 4 bases, with 10 bases left between them. The CDR3 is made up of 14 amino acids. The CDR3 loop reads CASSLVGARETQYF. The CDR3 nucleotides are TGTGCCAGCAGTTTAGTTGGGGCCCGAGAGACCCAGTACTTC.

This clonotype was detected many times. The rearrangement uses TRBV5-1 and TRBJ2-3; D unresolved. The CDR3 loop spans 15 amino acids. Trimming shortened V by 2 bases and J by 1 base, and 11 bases separated the two germline ends. Germline V gene data show CDR1 as SGHRS and CDR2 as YFSETQ. The CDR3 here is CASSLNAVGTDTQYF. The CDR3, as DNA: TGCGCCAGCAGCTTAAATGCGGTTGGCACAGATACGCAGTATTTT.

The chain combines TRBV2 with TRBJ2-5; maybe TRBD2 (6 bases). Germline V gene sequence: CDR1 SNHLY, CDR2 FYNNEI. This CDR3 spans 17 amino acids. Trimming shortened V by 4 bases and J by 1 base, and 19 bases separated the two germline ends. In DNA form, the CDR3 reads TGTGCCAGCAGTGCGGGCAAGGGGAGGATCGTCCAAGAGACCCAGTACTTC. Amino acids: CASSAGKGRIVQETQYF. The full variable domain, with the rest looked up from reference TRBV2 and TRBJ2-5, is EPEVTQTPSHQVTQMGQEVILRCVPISNHLYFYWYRQILGQKVEFLVSFYNNEISEKSEIFDDQFSVERPDGSNFTLKIRSTKLEDSAMYFCASSAGKGRIVQETQYFGPGTRLLVL.

This chain links TRBV10-2 with TRBJ2-6, with TRBD2 as a possible D gene (5 bases). The germline gives CDR1 WSHSY, CDR2 SAAADI. The CDR3 length is 18 residues. Trimming took off 3 bases at V and 0 bases at J, with 15 bases between the two ends. The CDR3 here is CASSDFWFGNSGANVLTF. The CDR3 bases are TGCGCCAGCAGTGATTTCTGGTTCGGGAACTCTGGGGCCAACGTCCTGACTTTC.

At least ten counts were recorded for this clonotype. The gene calls are TRBV29-1 and TRBJ2-7; D may match TRBD1 or TRBD2 (5 bases each). The CDR3 consists of 12 residues. V lost 3 bases, J lost 4 bases, and 10 bases lay in between. CDR1 is SQVTM and CDR2 is ANQGSEA in the germline V gene. The CDR3, as DNA: TGCAGCGTTGAGATGGGGGAATACGAGCAGTACTTC. It specifies CSVEMGEYEQYF.

This clonotype has a count of ten or more. This chain links TRBV7-2 with TRBJ2-3; 9 bases align to TRBD2. V shed 5 bases and J 8 bases; nucleotides not matched to a gene: 11. The CDR3 covers 15 residues. Germline V gives CDR1 SGHTA, CDR2 FQGNSA. In DNA, the CDR3 is TGTGCCAGCAGCAAAATGACTAGCGGTGGTGGTACGCAGTATTTT. Residues: CASSKMTSGGGTQYF.

This clonotype was recorded at least ten times. This chain joins TRBV10-2 and TRBJ1-4; the D gene is possibly TRBD1 (5 bases). Germline loops: CDR1 WSHSY, CDR2 SAAADI. V shed 4 bases and J shed 8 bases, with 8 bases lying between them. The CDR3 is 12 residues long. The CDR3 nucleotides read TGCGCCAGCAGTGGACAGATGGAAAAACTGTTTTTT. It codes for CASSGQMEKLFF.

This clonotype appeared many times. The chain uses TRBV29-1 and TRBJ2-1, with D possibly matching TRBD2 (6 bases). Trimming removed 4 bases at V and 4 bases at J, with 17 bases between. CDR3 length equals 15 residues. The germline V gene encodes CDR1 SQVTM and CDR2 ANQGSEA. In DNA form, the CDR3 reads TGCAGCGTTGGGGAGGTAATGGACGGTTACAATGAGCAGTTCTTC. It specifies CSVGEVMDGYNEQFF.